These 6 T cell receptor beta chains came from one sample sequenced in a study of beta chain features in type 1 diabetes. Study outcomes and limitations: The study found moderately but significantly shorter TCRB CDR3s in all four CD4+ subsets of Type 1 diabetes patients.

Sequencing targeted expressed TCRB transcripts, as all isolated RNA had been reverse transcribed. Data came from immunoSEQ multiplex PCR; TCRdb stores just in-frame clones and leaves some out. In the table there are roughly 100,000 clones, 25% to 35% of which are singletons. For these TCRs, the target antigens are not known. The sample taken for sequencing was central memory CD4+ T cells from blood. The receptors derive from a woman under 30 with type 1 diabetes.

The rearrangement links TRBV2 to TRBJ2-1; D ambiguous. V was cut by 4 bases and J by 0 bases, with 10 bases left in between. CDR3 length: 15 amino acids. Germline CDR1 SNHLY, CDR2 FYNNEI. The CDR3 loop reads CASSGERSSYNEQFF. The CDR3 region has the DNA TGTGCCAGCAGTGGTGAACGCAGCTCCTACAATGAGCAGTTCTTC.

V and J are TRBV19 and TRBJ2-3; 9 nucleotides align to TRBD2. The CDR3 totals 15 residues. The germline V gene encodes CDR1 LNHDA and CDR2 SQIVND (reference sequence). V trimming: 5 bases; J trimming: 2 bases; junction bases outside the gene matches: 5. The CDR3 spells CASSGAGGPTDTQYF. The CDR3 region has the DNA TGTGCCAGTAGTGGGGCGGGAGGGCCCACAGATACGCAGTATTTT. The variable domain in full, completed from reference TRBV19 and TRBJ2-3, reads DGGITQSPKYLFRKEGQNVTLSCEQNLNHDAMYWYRQDPGQGLRLIYYSQIVNDFQKGDIAEGYSVSREKKESFPLTVTSAQKNPTAFYLCASSGAGGPTDTQYFGPGTRLTVL.

CDR3 sequence reads: CSSRGGGDTEAFF. The CDR3 DNA sequence: TGCAGCTCCCGGGGGGGCGGGGACACTGAAGCTTTCTTT. V and J are TRBV29-1 and TRBJ1-1, with D possibly being TRBD1 (6 bases). V was pared by 8 bases and J by 3 bases, with 16 bases between. The CDR3 contains 13 residues. The germline V gene has CDR1 SQVTM and CDR2 ANQGSEA. Combining the CDR3 with reference TRBV29-1 and TRBJ1-1 gives the whole variable domain SAVISQKPSRDICQRGTSLTIQCQVDSQVTMMFWYRQQPGQSLTLIATANQGSEATYESGFVIDKFPISRPNLTFSTLTVSNMSPEDSSIYLCSSRGGGDTEAFFGQGTRLTVV.

This clone was recorded a few times. The chain carries TRBV4-3 and TRBJ1-2, with unresolved D. V was shortened by 2 bases and J by 7 bases, with 17 bases between the two germline ends. CDR3 size: 15 residues. Germline V gene lookup returns CDR1 LGHNA and CDR2 YSLEER. The CDR3 spells CASSQILLPQSGYTF. The CDR3 coding sequence is TGCGCCAGCAGCCAAATTCTACTCCCTCAATCTGGCTACACCTTC.

The genes are TRBV20-1 and TRBJ2-5; 7 bases fit TRBD1. After removal of 6 bases from V and 3 bases from J, the junction contained 1 base not matched to a gene. The CDR3 runs 11 residues. Per germline, CDR1 DFQATT and CDR2 SNEGSKA (reference sequence). The chain's CDR3 is CSATGKETQYF. The CDR3 bases are TGCAGTGCGACAGGGAAAGAGACCCAGTACTTC.

This clone was counted a few times. CDR3 bases: TGTGCCACCAGCAGAGATCCTTGGGAGACTTACTACACTGAAGCTTTCTTT. Protein sequence: CATSRDPWETYYTEAFF. The V gene is TRBV15, the J gene TRBJ1-1; D is unclear. V shed 0 bases and J shed 3 bases, with 17 bases lying between them. The length of the CDR3 is 17 residues. Germline lookup yields CDR1 LNHNV and CDR2 YYDKDF (reference sequence). The variable domain in full, with the rest retrieved from reference TRBV15 and TRBJ1-1, is DAMVIQNPRYQVTQFGKPVTLSCSQTLNHNVMYWYQQKSSQAPKLLFHYYDKDFNNEADTPDNFQSRRPNTSFCFLDIRSPGLGDTAMYLCATSRDPWETYYTEAFFGQGTRLTVV.